This T cell receptor beta chain is from a study of control samples from healthy donors and cancer patients. Clones were sequenced by immunoSEQ multiplex PCR, and TCRdb holds only the in-frame ones, with some missing. The data hold about 79,000 clones, with 93% observed a single time. The germline V and J ends were trimmed by 0 bases and 5 bases, with 9 bases remaining between them. There are 14 residues in the CDR3. Germline loops: CDR1 SGHRS, CDR2 YFSETQ. The chain employs TRBV5-1 and TRBJ2-1; either TRBD1 or TRBD2 may supply D (5 bases each). What was sequenced was PBMCs. This clonotype was obtained from a woman aged 40 to 50 with lung cancer. CDR3 coding DNA: TGCGCCAGCAGCTTGGATGGGGACCACAATGAGCAGTTCTTC. It specifies CASSLDGDHNEQFF.